The present T cell receptor (beta chain) was sequenced within a study of blood T cell repertoires in COVID-19. Study details: From the United States, Italy and Spain came samples of acute and convalescent COVID-19.

This clone came up a few times. Generated by immunoSEQ multiplex PCR, the TCRdb table keeps only in-frame clones and is missing some. The table includes fewer than 200,000 clones, roughly 85% detected once. The CDR3 is 14 amino acids. CDR1 is SGHRS, CDR2 YFSETQ, per germline. V dropped 4 bases and J dropped 1 base, with 11 bases sitting between them. This TCR was sampled from a woman in her forties or fifties with COVID-19, enrolled during active disease. Sequenced sample: peripheral blood. The J gene is TRBJ2-5, the V gene TRBV5-1; D is perhaps TRBD2 (5 bases). The CDR3 DNA reads TGCGCCAGCAGCCTTATGAGCGGCCAAGAGACCCAGTACTTC. This gives the protein CASSLMSGQETQYF. The full variable domain, with the rest looked up from reference TRBV5-1 and TRBJ2-5, is KAGVTQTPRYLIKTRGQQVTLSCSPISGHRSVSWYQQTPGQGLQFLFEYFSETQRNKGNFPGRFSGRQFSNSRSEMNVSTLELGDSALYLCASSLMSGQETQYFGPGTRLLVL.